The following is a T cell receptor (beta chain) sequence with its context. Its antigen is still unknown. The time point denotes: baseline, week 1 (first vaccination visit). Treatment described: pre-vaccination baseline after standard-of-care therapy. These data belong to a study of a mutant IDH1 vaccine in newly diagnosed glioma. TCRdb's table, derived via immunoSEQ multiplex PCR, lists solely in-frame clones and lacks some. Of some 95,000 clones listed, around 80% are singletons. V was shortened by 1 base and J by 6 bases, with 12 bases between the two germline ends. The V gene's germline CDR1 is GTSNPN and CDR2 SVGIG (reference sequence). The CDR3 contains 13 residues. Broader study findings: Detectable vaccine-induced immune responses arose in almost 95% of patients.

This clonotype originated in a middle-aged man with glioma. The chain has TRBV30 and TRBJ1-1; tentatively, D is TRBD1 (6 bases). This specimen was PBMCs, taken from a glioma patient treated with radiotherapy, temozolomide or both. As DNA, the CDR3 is TGTGCCTGGAGTGAGGGGGGCGCCTCTGAAGCTTTCTTT. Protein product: CAWSEGGASEAFF.